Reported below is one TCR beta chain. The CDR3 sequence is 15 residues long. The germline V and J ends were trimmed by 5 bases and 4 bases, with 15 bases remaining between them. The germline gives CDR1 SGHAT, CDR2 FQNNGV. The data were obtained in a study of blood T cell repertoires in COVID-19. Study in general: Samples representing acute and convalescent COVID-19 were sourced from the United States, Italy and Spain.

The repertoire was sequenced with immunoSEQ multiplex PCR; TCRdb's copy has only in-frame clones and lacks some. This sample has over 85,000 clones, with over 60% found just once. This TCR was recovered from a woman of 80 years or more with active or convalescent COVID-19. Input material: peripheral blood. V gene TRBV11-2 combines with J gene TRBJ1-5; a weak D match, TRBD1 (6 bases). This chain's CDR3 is CASSPGQNRNQPQHF. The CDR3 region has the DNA TGTGCCAGCAGCCCCGGACAGAATCGGAATCAGCCCCAGCATTTT.